This T cell receptor beta chain was captured by sequencing in a study of blood T cell repertoires in COVID-19. Across the whole study: Acute-phase and convalescent COVID-19 samples originated in the United States, Italy and Spain.

The CDR3 runs 18 residues. Germline CDR1 is MNHEY and CDR2 is SMNVEV (reference sequence). V gave up 3 bases and J gave up 5 bases; unmatched junction bases: 14. Clones were sequenced by immunoSEQ multiplex PCR, and TCRdb holds only the in-frame ones, with some missing. The sample contains a few hundred thousand clones, about 91% of which appear only once. The sample was PBMCs or T cells enriched from blood (not recorded which). V is TRBV27 and J is TRBJ2-2, with 8 bases identical to TRBD1. This clonotype was obtained from a woman aged 40 to 50 who had recovered from COVID-19. As DNA, the CDR3 is TGTGCCAGCAGTTTGGCTGCAGGGGGCTTCGGATTTACCGGGGAGCTGTTTTTT. It codes for CASSLAAGGFGFTGELFF.